This T cell receptor (beta chain) was documented in a study of blood T cell repertoires in COVID-19. Clones were sequenced by immunoSEQ multiplex PCR, and TCRdb holds only the in-frame ones, with some missing. The sample carries about 290,000 clones, roughly nine tenths recorded once. Looked up from germline, CDR1 is MGHDK and CDR2 is SYGVNS. The length of the CDR3 is 13 residues. Trimming took off 3 bases at V and 5 bases at J, with 5 bases between the two ends. The sample consisted of peripheral blood. The source is a woman in her 30s with COVID-19, enrolled during active disease. This sequence joins TRBV25-1 and TRBJ1-6; D gene ambiguous. This CDR3 is CASSDLNNSPLHF. CDR3 DNA: TGTGCCAGCAGTGACCTTAATAATTCACCCCTCCACTTT.